One T cell receptor (beta chain) is described in this entry. Germline V gives CDR1 SGHKS, CDR2 YYEKEE (reference sequence). This CDR3 has 16 amino acids. V was shortened by 1 base and J by 0 bases, with 8 bases between the two germline ends. Profiled with immunoSEQ multiplex PCR; TCRdb holds only in-frame clones, not every one. The table shows a few hundred thousand clones, with about four fifths occurring only once. The data were taken from a study of blood T cell repertoires in COVID-19. The sequence came from a man younger than 40 who had recovered from COVID-19. This chain links TRBV5-5 with TRBJ2-6, with a tentative D call TRBD2 (6 bases). Sequencing input: peripheral blood. The CDR3 protein is CASSLIGSSGANVLTF. The CDR3 nucleotides are TGTGCCAGCAGCTTGATCGGGAGCTCTGGGGCCAACGTCCTGACTTTC.